The clone carrying this T cell receptor (beta chain) turned up a few times. The sample comes from a study of blood T cell repertoires in COVID-19. Whole-study context: Italy, Spain and the United States were the sources of the convalescent and acute COVID-19 samples. Nucleic acid was either cDNA or gDNA, and it came from T cells, B-cell-depleted T cells, or PBMCs.

Measured with immunoSEQ multiplex PCR; TCRdb has only the in-frame clones, and not every one. The profile shows around 220,000 clones, roughly 80% of them singletons. The material sequenced was peripheral blood. The origin of this receptor is a woman aged 35 to 49 with active or convalescent COVID-19.

As DNA, the CDR3 is TGTGCCAGCAGCCCGAGTACCCGACAGAGCTCCTATAATTCACCCCTCCACTTT. It codes for CASSPSTRQSSYNSPLHF. V usage is TRBV11-2 and J usage is TRBJ1-6, with a possible D match to TRBD1 (5 bases). Germline V lookup: CDR1 SGHAT, CDR2 FQNNGV. With 5 bases removed from V and 0 bases from J, the gap between germline ends came to 17 bases. This CDR3 contains 18 residues.